This T cell receptor (beta chain) was observed in a study of blood T cell repertoires in COVID-19 (TCRdb year 2020). Concerning the study at large: Samples from collaborators originated in the United States, Italy and Spain and spanned both the acute and convalescent phases of COVID-19. The material from the prospective study consisted of cDNA or gDNA derived from T cells, B-cell-depleted T cells, or PBMCs. Deeply sampled blood TCRbeta repertoires from subjects exposed to, actively infected with, or recovered from COVID-19 were included in the dataset. A freely available public database, intended as a resource for researchers studying the immune response to SARS-CoV-2, is where the repertoires were released. Samples came from the ongoing ImmuneRACE study (first 160 participants) plus 1,254 subjects from 6 global collaborators. Sample metadata almost always included a de-identified subject ID, COVID-19 status, age in years and sex. Where HLA class I and class II types were available, the types were taken from metadata supplied by the sample provider, not from assay-based typing.

Concerning this clone itself: Its antigen is not yet known. No qualities accompany the bases; no much larger clone lies one base away.

Collaborating institutions collected whole blood in K2EDTA tubes following their own protocols. For TCRbeta analysis, collaborators shipped samples as frozen whole blood, isolated PBMCs, or DNA extracted from either of those sample types. V lost 5 bases and J lost 3 bases, and the count of bases not matched to a germline gene is 3. The germline V gene yields SGHTA for CDR1 and FQGNSA for CDR2. The CDR3, from cysteine to phenylalanine, totals 14 residues. The CDR3 DNA has 42 bases and is translated from base 1. TCRbeta CDR3 regions were amplified from genomic DNA using the immunoSEQ Assay, a bias-controlled multiplex PCR. In the authors' own workflow: Nucleated cell counts per sample were estimated from amplification of reference gene primers within the assay. Sequence reads were collapsed and filtered to measure the absolute abundance of every unique TCRbeta CDR3 rearrangement. Productive Simpson clonality was computed per sample as the square root of Simpson's diversity index over productive rearrangements. Here the immuneACCESS table is served through TCRdb, limited to in-frame sequences with V and J called. Missing clones are a known gap in these copies; in checked studies unresolved V genes cover under half, and the rest lacks a known reason. V and J calls and clone size come straight from that table; D and trimming were deduced from the DNA. Counted in this sample were 110,000 to 150,000 clones; 85% to 90% of them appeared once. The biggest ten clones account for about 11% of the sample.

General study outcomes and caveats: The amount of clinical and demographic metadata varied by source and participant and was provided uncurated.

This chain joins TRBV7-2 to TRBJ2-7, and TRBD1 matches 11 of the central bases. The sequencing sample was made of peripheral blood. This receptor was taken from a woman aged 80 or over with acute or convalescent COVID-19. The DNA reads TGTGCCAGCAGCCGGACAGGGGGCATCTACGAGCAGTACTTC. Its protein reads: CASSRTGGIYEQYF.